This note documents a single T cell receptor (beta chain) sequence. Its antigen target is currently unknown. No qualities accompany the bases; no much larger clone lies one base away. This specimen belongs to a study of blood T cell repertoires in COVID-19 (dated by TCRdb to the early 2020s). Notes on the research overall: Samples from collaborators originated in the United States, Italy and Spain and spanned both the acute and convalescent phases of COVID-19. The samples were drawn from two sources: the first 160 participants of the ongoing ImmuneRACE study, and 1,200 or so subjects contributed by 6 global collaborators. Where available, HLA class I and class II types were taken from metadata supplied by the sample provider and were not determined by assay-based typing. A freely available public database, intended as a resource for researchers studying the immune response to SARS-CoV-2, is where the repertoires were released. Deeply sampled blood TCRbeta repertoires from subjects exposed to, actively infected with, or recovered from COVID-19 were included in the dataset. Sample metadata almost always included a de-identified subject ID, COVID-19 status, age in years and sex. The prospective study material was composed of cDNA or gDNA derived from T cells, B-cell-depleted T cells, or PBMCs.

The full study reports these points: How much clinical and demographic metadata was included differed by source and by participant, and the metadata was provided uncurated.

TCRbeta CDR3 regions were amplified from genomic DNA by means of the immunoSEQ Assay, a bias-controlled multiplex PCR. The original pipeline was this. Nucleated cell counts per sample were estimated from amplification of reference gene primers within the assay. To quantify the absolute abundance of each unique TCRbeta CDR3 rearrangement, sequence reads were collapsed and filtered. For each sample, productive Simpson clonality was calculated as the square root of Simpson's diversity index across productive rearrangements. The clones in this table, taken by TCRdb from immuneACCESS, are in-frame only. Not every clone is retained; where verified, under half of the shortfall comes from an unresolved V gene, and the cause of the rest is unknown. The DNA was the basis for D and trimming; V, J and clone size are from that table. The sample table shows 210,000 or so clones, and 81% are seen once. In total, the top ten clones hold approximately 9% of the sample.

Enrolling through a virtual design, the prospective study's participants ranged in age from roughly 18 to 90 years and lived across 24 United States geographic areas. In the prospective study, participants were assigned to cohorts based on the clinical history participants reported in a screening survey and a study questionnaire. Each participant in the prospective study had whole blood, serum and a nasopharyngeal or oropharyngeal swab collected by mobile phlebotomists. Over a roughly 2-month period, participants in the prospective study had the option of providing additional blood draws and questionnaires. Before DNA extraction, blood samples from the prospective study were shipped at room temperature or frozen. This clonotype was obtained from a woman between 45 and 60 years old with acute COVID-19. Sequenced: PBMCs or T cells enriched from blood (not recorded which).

The CDR3 corresponds to CASSLLAETYEQYF. Read as DNA, the sequence is TGTGCCAGCAGCTTATTGGCAGAAACCTACGAGCAGTACTTC. The chain was built from TRBV7-9 and TRBJ2-7; the D segment cannot be called with confidence. The trim is 2 bases for V and 2 bases for J, with a gap of 10 bases between the germline ends. Taken from cysteine to phenylalanine, the CDR3 has 14 residues. Just the 42-base CDR3 DNA is kept, in frame starting at base 1. The germline V gene (reference sequence) gives CDR1 as SEHNR and CDR2 as FQNEAQ.